Described below is a single T cell receptor beta chain sequence and its context. Data came from immunoSEQ multiplex PCR; TCRdb stores just in-frame clones and leaves some out. The table shows tens of thousands of clones, with about four fifths occurring only once. This entry is derived from a study of OX40 agonist ivuxolimab in advanced cancers. The CDR3 has 13 amino acids. V lost 5 bases, J lost 6 bases, and 5 bases stayed unmatched. The germline gives CDR1 SGHAT, CDR2 FQNNGV. This sequence was found in an adult with an advanced solid tumor such as melanoma, head and neck, liver or kidney cancer. This rearrangement joins TRBV11-2 to TRBJ1-2, with 8 positions matching TRBD1. The sample consisted of CD4+ or CD8+ T cells sorted from blood, taken in a trial of the OX40 agonist ivuxolimab. The chain's CDR3 is CASSPTGAHGYTF. The CDR3 DNA reads as TGTGCCAGCAGCCCGACAGGGGCACATGGCTACACCTTC.